Listed below are T cell receptor beta chains from one sample, sequenced in a study of OX40 agonist ivuxolimab in advanced cancers. This table comes from immunoSEQ multiplex PCR, and its TCRdb copy is limited to in-frame clones, with some not included. This table has about 18,000 clones, about three quarters appearing once. The sample was CD4+ or CD8+ T cells sorted from blood, taken in a trial of the OX40 agonist ivuxolimab. The receptors come from an adult with an advanced solid tumor such as melanoma, head and neck, liver or kidney cancer. The CDR3 runs from the conserved cysteine through the conserved F or W. The D gene is left open where the match is weak. Clone size is stated in some rows and not others, as once, few, many or a class when expanded.

d_call	clone_size	v_call	j_call	cdr3_nt	cdr3_aa
TRBD1	NA	TRBV19	TRBJ2-5	TGTGCCAGTAGTGCGGACAGGGGGCCCCAAAAAGAGACCCAGTACTTC	CASSADRGPQKETQYF
NA	NA	TRBV5-1	TRBJ2-5	TGCGCCAGCAGCTCCGCCTGGGACGGCCAAGAGACCCAGTACTTC	CASSSAWDGQETQYF
TRBD1	NA	TRBV6-6	TRBJ1-1	TGTGCCAGCACCCTGGACAGGCCGGGGACTGAAGCTTTCTTT	CASTLDRPGTEAFF
NA	NA	TRBV10-1	TRBJ1-4	TGCGCCAGCAGTGAGTCCGGGGTCCCCGACGAAAAACTGTTTTTT	CASSESGVPDEKLFF
NA	few	TRBV30	TRBJ2-7	TGTGCCTGGAGTGCGCAGGGTTACGAGCAGTACTTC	CAWSAQGYEQYF
TRBD2	NA	TRBV5-5	TRBJ2-7	TGTGCCAGCAGCCCAAGAGGACTAGCGGGACCCCACGAGCAGTACTTC	CASSPRGLAGPHEQYF
NA	NA	TRBV6-5	TRBJ1-2	TGTGCCAGCAGTTACTCGGGGGACATTAATGGCTACACCTTC	CASSYSGDINGYTF
NA	NA	TRBV4-3	TRBJ2-7	TGCGCCAGCAGCCAAGATACGGTATTTTCCTACGAGCAGTACTTC	CASSQDTVFSYEQYF
NA	NA	TRBV18	TRBJ2-3	TGTGCCAGCTCACCTCATCGGCTAGGGGGGGATACGCAGTATTTT	CASSPHRLGGDTQYF
TRBD2	NA	TRBV10-3	TRBJ2-7	TGTGCCATCAGTGGCGGGGGTAGCGGGAGCCCCTACGAGCAGTACTTC	CAISGGGSGSPYEQYF
NA	NA	TRBV27	TRBJ1-1	TGTGCCAGCAGCCCCGGCGGGTGGGGAATCGGGACTGAAGCTTTCTTT	CASSPGGWGIGTEAFF
NA	NA	TRBV9	TRBJ2-7	TGTGCCAGCAGCGTGGGGACGCGCGACGAGCAGTACTTC	CASSVGTRDEQYF
TRBD1	NA	TRBV2	TRBJ2-5	TGTGCCAGCAGCTCGGGACAGGTCCAAGAGACCCAGTACTTC	CASSSGQVQETQYF
NA	NA	TRBV2	TRBJ1-1	TGTGCCAGCAGTGAAGGGGATAACACTGAAGCTTTCTTT	CASSEGDNTEAFF
NA	NA	TRBV19	TRBJ2-1	TGTGCCAGTAGTATAGACTCGACCCCAGGGGCCTCCTACAATGAGCAGTTCTTC	CASSIDSTPGASYNEQFF
TRBD2	few	TRBV7-9	TRBJ2-7	TGTGCCAGCAGCTATTCCGGGACTAGCGGGAGAGACGAGCAGTACTTC	CASSYSGTSGRDEQYF
NA	once	TRBV29-1	TRBJ2-3	TGCAGCGTTGAAGACCCAGACCTAGATACGCAGTATTTT	CSVEDPDLDTQYF
TRBD1	NA	TRBV4-1	TRBJ2-7	TGCGCCAGCAGCCATCCCGGGACAGGGTTCTCCTACGAGCAGTACTTC	CASSHPGTGFSYEQYF
NA	NA	TRBV11-3	TRBJ1-1	TGTGCCAGCAGCGCACACACAGGGACTGAAGCTTTCTTT	CASSAHTGTEAFF
NA	NA	TRBV5-6	TRBJ2-5	TGTGTCAGCAGCTCAGGGGTCGGACTAGAGACCCAGTACTTC	CVSSSGVGLETQYF
NA	NA	TRBV27	TRBJ2-1	TGTGCCAGCAGCCTAGGGGTTGAGCAGTTCTTC	CASSLGVEQFF
NA	NA	TRBV2	TRBJ2-7	TGTGCCAGCAGTGAAGCGAGGAGAGCGACGTCCTACGAGCAGTACTTC	CASSEARRATSYEQYF
NA	NA	TRBV6-1	TRBJ2-1	TGTGCCAGCAGTGCGATCCGGGACTTAGACAATGAGCAGTTCTTC	CASSAIRDLDNEQFF
NA	NA	TRBV27	TRBJ2-7	TGTGCCAGCAGCCTGGCAGTCAGGGAGCAGTACTTC	CASSLAVREQYF
NA	NA	TRBV4-3	TRBJ1-1	TGCGCCAGCAGCCAAGAATGGGGCGCGATGACTGAAGCTTTCTTT	CASSQEWGAMTEAFF
TRBD1	NA	TRBV10-1	TRBJ2-1	TGCGCCAGCAGTGGTGACAGGGGTACGGGTGAGCAGTTCTTC	CASSGDRGTGEQFF
NA	NA	TRBV29-1	TRBJ2-2	TGCAGCGTTGAAGATCAGGGGAACACCGGGGAGCTGTTTTTT	CSVEDQGNTGELFF
NA	NA	TRBV9	TRBJ2-5	TGTGCCAGCAGCGTAGACGGCGGGAACCAAGAGACCCAGTACTTC	CASSVDGGNQETQYF
TRBD2	NA	TRBV9	TRBJ2-1	TGTGCCAGCAGCCAGACTGGGACTAGCGCGTACAATGAGCAGTTCTTC	CASSQTGTSAYNEQFF
NA	NA	TRBV5-5	TRBJ1-2	TGTGCCAGCAGCTTGGCCTGGCAGGGAACTTTCTACACCTTC	CASSLAWQGTFYTF
TRBD1	NA	TRBV11-3	TRBJ1-1	TGTGCCAGCAGCAGTTCAGGGGGGACTGAAGCTTTCTTT	CASSSSGGTEAFF
NA	NA	TRBV6-6	TRBJ1-2	TGTGCCAGCAGTTCCTTGGACAGCAACTATGGCTACACCTTC	CASSSLDSNYGYTF
NA	NA	TRBV5-1	TRBJ2-3	TGCGCCAGCAGCAGCACAGAGAGCACAGATACGCAGTATTTT	CASSSTESTDTQYF
NA	NA	TRBV27	TRBJ1-6	TGTGCCAGCAGGAATTATTCGGCCTATAATTCACCCCTCCACTTT	CASRNYSAYNSPLHF
TRBD1	NA	TRBV19	TRBJ1-1	TGTGCCAGTAGTATAGGGACAGGAGCTGAAGCTTTCTTT	CASSIGTGAEAFF
TRBD1	NA	TRBV10-3	TRBJ2-7	TGTGCCATCAGTACACCGGGACAGGAACACTCCTACGAGCAGTACTTC	CAISTPGQEHSYEQYF
TRBD1	NA	TRBV6-5	TRBJ1-6	TGTGCCAGCAGAGCCTCCGGGACAGATAATTCACCCCTCCACTTT	CASRASGTDNSPLHF
TRBD1	NA	TRBV7-9	TRBJ1-6	TGTGCCAGCAGCTTCGGGACAGGGCGTAATTCACCCCTCCACTTT	CASSFGTGRNSPLHF
TRBD1	NA	TRBV27	TRBJ1-6	TGTGCCAGCAGTGACCAGCAGGGGGCGCGGAATTCACCCCTCCACTTT	CASSDQQGARNSPLHF
NA	NA	TRBV19	TRBJ2-7	TGTGCCAGTAGTTCGGGGACGTCCTCCTACGAGCAGTACTTC	CASSSGTSSYEQYF
NA	NA	TRBV19	TRBJ1-4	TGTGCCAGTCAGGAATGGGCCAGCTCAACTAATGAAAAACTGTTTTTT	CASQEWASSTNEKLFF
NA	once	TRBV28	TRBJ2-3	TGTGCCAGCAGGCTGGCCCCGAGAAGCGGAGAGACAGATACGCAGTATTTT	CASRLAPRSGETDTQYF
NA	NA	TRBV7-9	TRBJ2-7	TGTGCCAGCACCGAAGGGGGAGGCGAGCAGTACTTC	CASTEGGGEQYF
NA	few	TRBV7-2	TRBJ1-5	TGTGCCAGCAGCTCCGGTGGGCCCCAGCATTTT	CASSSGGPQHF
TRBD1	few	TRBV5-1	TRBJ2-7	TGTGCCAGCAGCTTCAGGGGGGAGCAGTACTTC	CASSFRGEQYF
NA	NA	TRBV4-3	TRBJ2-2	TGCGCCAGCAGCCAGACGACAGCGAACACCGGGGAGCTGTTTTTT	CASSQTTANTGELFF
NA	medium-sized	TRBV19	TRBJ2-2	TGTGCCAGTAGTATAGGACCGAACACCGGGGAGCTGTTTTTT	CASSIGPNTGELFF
TRBD2	NA	TRBV11-1	TRBJ2-5	TGTGCCAGCACCCTAGGACTAGCGGGAGGGCCAGGAGAGACCCAGTACTTC	CASTLGLAGGPGETQYF
NA	NA	TRBV29-1	TRBJ1-2	TGCAGCGTTGAAGATTGGGGCGTGAGGGGCTATGGCTACACCTTC	CSVEDWGVRGYGYTF
TRBD2	NA	TRBV15	TRBJ2-7	TGTGCCACCAGCACCGGACTAGCGGGAGCCTACGAGCAGTACTTC	CATSTGLAGAYEQYF
NA	NA	TRBV11-1	TRBJ2-7	TGTGCCAGCAGCCAAACGACGGAATCCTACGAGCAGTACTTC	CASSQTTESYEQYF
NA	NA	TRBV6-6	TRBJ2-7	TGTGCCAGCAGTTACTCGAGCGCCTACGAGCAGTACTTC	CASSYSSAYEQYF
TRBD1	NA	TRBV28	TRBJ2-5	TGTGCCAGCAGTTCGGGACAGTCCGGGGAGACCCAGTACTTC	CASSSGQSGETQYF
NA	few	TRBV6-1	TRBJ2-1	TGTGCCAGCGGTGTGGGGGACGCCTACAATGAGCAGTTCTTC	CASGVGDAYNEQFF